This TCR beta chain was sequenced in a study of vaccination effects on CD4 cells after COVID-19. Following 10 days of culture, CD4+ T cells were isolated. Days 3 and 7 were when half the medium was replaced with IL-2 medium. The study's findings and limits: Substantial clonal contraction characterized both infection- and vaccine-induced clones late after vaccination.

About this clone itself: Its matching antigen is unknown.

Assay: immunoSEQ multiplex PCR; the TCRdb copy retains only in-frame clones and omits some. The table shows some 40,000 clones, with about 70% occurring only once. This TCR was sampled from a human donor who received a COVID-19 vaccine. Specimen: CD4+ T cells from PBMCs cultured without peptide, collected before COVID-19 vaccination.

The CDR3 protein is CASTPGGGTEAFF. DNA of the CDR3: TGTGCCAGCACCCCCGGGGGGGGCACTGAAGCTTTCTTT. V and J are TRBV6-6 and TRBJ1-1, with D tentatively TRBD1 (5 bases). Trimming pared 7 bases from V and 4 bases from J, leaving 13 bases between. Germline values: CDR1 MNHNY, CDR2 SVGAGI (reference sequence). CDR3 length: 13 residues.